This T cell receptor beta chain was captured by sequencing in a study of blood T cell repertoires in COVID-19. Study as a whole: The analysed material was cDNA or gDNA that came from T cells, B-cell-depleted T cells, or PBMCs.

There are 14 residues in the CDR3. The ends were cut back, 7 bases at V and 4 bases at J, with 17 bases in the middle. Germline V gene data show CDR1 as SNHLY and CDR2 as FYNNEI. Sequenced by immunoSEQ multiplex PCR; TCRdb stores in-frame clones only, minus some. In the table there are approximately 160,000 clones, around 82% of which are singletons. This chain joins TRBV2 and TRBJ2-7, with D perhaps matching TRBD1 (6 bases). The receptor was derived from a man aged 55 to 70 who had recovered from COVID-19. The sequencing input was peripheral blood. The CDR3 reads CASIQDSPHYEQYF. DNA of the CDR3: TGTGCCAGCATCCAGGACAGTCCCCATTACGAGCAGTACTTC.